This is a list of T cell receptor beta chains from one sample in a study of shared clonotypes between healthy human individuals. Data came from immunoSEQ multiplex PCR; TCRdb stores just in-frame clones and leaves some out. The sample consists of about 2.5 million clones, 92% of them appearing once. Sequences were obtained from naive CD4+ T cells from PBMCs. These receptors were obtained from a man aged 18-30 years in good health. Some clones in this sample may be carry-over from other donors' samples. Both conserved end residues are part of each CDR3. The D gene is left open where the match is weak. The size field is filled for only some rows; it gives once, few, many or a size class.

j_gene: TRBJ2-7; d_gene: -; v_gene: TRBV18; abundance: -; CDR3nt: TGTGCCAGCTCACCGCCGGGACAAAACTACGAGCAGTACTTC; CDR3aa: CASSPPGQNYEQYF
j_gene: TRBJ1-4; d_gene: -; v_gene: TRBV5-1; abundance: -; CDR3nt: TGCGCCAGCAGCTTTAGTCCCCCGGAAAAACTGTTTTTT; CDR3aa: CASSFSPPEKLFF
j_gene: TRBJ2-3; d_gene: TRBD1; v_gene: TRBV27; abundance: -; CDR3nt: TGTGCCAGCAAACAGGGGGCGTTGAATACGCAGTATTTT; CDR3aa: CASKQGALNTQYF
j_gene: TRBJ2-2; d_gene: -; v_gene: TRBV28; abundance: -; CDR3nt: TGTGCCAGCAGTCCCCCAGCCGGGGAGCTGTTTTTT; CDR3aa: CASSPPAGELFF
j_gene: TRBJ2-5; d_gene: -; v_gene: TRBV5-1; abundance: -; CDR3nt: TGCGCCAGCAGCAAAGGACGGCCCCAAGAGACCCAGTACTTC; CDR3aa: CASSKGRPQETQYF
j_gene: TRBJ1-1; d_gene: -; v_gene: TRBV6-1; abundance: -; CDR3nt: TGTGCCAGCATAATAGGATTGAACACTGAAGCTTTCTTT; CDR3aa: CASIIGLNTEAFF
j_gene: TRBJ2-7; d_gene: -; v_gene: TRBV10-3; abundance: few; CDR3nt: TGTGCCACTACGGGGACCGGAAGATCCTACGAGCAGTACTTC; CDR3aa: CATTGTGRSYEQYF
j_gene: TRBJ2-5; d_gene: -; v_gene: TRBV29-1; abundance: -; CDR3nt: TGCAGCGTCCGACCAGCAGTACAAGAGACCCAGTACTTC; CDR3aa: CSVRPAVQETQYF
j_gene: TRBJ1-3; d_gene: -; v_gene: TRBV10-2; abundance: -; CDR3nt: TGCGCCAGCAGTGATCCAGGGTTGGGGGGAAACACCATATATTTT; CDR3aa: CASSDPGLGGNTIYF
j_gene: TRBJ2-7; d_gene: TRBD1; v_gene: TRBV5-1; abundance: once; CDR3nt: TGCGCCAGCAGCTTGGAAACAGGGGCGACCTACGAGCAGTACTTC; CDR3aa: CASSLETGATYEQYF
j_gene: TRBJ1-2; d_gene: -; v_gene: TRBV28; abundance: few; CDR3nt: TGTGCCAGCACCAAAGGACAGCTCTATGGCTACACCTTC; CDR3aa: CASTKGQLYGYTF
j_gene: TRBJ2-2; d_gene: TRBD2; v_gene: TRBV7-7; abundance: -; CDR3nt: TGTGCCAGCAGCTTAGGGACTAGCGGGAACACCGGGGAGCTGTTTTTT; CDR3aa: CASSLGTSGNTGELFF
j_gene: TRBJ2-7; d_gene: -; v_gene: TRBV5-1; abundance: -; CDR3nt: TGCGCCAGCAGCGAACAGGACGGGACCTACGAGCAGTACTTC; CDR3aa: CASSEQDGTYEQYF
j_gene: TRBJ1-3; d_gene: -; v_gene: TRBV30; abundance: -; CDR3nt: TGTGCCTCGACAGGTTATTCTGGAAACACCATATATTTT; CDR3aa: CASTGYSGNTIYF
j_gene: TRBJ2-4; d_gene: -; v_gene: TRBV19; abundance: -; CDR3nt: TGTGCCAGTAGATATGGGGGCATGGCCAAAAACATTCAGTACTTC; CDR3aa: CASRYGGMAKNIQYF
j_gene: TRBJ2-5; d_gene: TRBD1; v_gene: TRBV5-1; abundance: -; CDR3nt: TGCGCCAGCAGCGTGAGACAGGGGGCCGAAGAGACCCAGTACTTC; CDR3aa: CASSVRQGAEETQYF
j_gene: TRBJ2-5; d_gene: TRBD2; v_gene: TRBV7-2; abundance: -; CDR3nt: TGTGCCAGCAGCTTAGAGGCTAGCGGGAACCTCGGGGAGACCCAGTACTTC; CDR3aa: CASSLEASGNLGETQYF
j_gene: TRBJ2-2; d_gene: TRBD2; v_gene: TRBV7-3; abundance: -; CDR3nt: TGTGCCAGCGGCCCGGGGGGCACCGGGGAGCTGTTTTTT; CDR3aa: CASGPGGTGELFF
j_gene: TRBJ1-4; d_gene: TRBD1; v_gene: TRBV19; abundance: few; CDR3nt: TGTGCCAGTAGTACCCTACAGGGGGCGAGTGAAAAACTGTTTTTT; CDR3aa: CASSTLQGASEKLFF
j_gene: TRBJ2-7; d_gene: TRBD2; v_gene: TRBV7-6; abundance: -; CDR3nt: TGTGCCAGCAGCTCACCTTGGACTAGCGGGAGCGCGTCCTACGAGCAGTACTTC; CDR3aa: CASSSPWTSGSASYEQYF
j_gene: TRBJ1-2; d_gene: -; v_gene: TRBV5-4; abundance: -; CDR3nt: TGTGCCAGCTCGTCTGGGTCGGACTATGGCTACACCTTC; CDR3aa: CASSSGSDYGYTF
j_gene: TRBJ1-5; d_gene: -; v_gene: TRBV20-1; abundance: -; CDR3nt: TGCAGTGCTGGGGATCAGCCCCAGCATTTT; CDR3aa: CSAGDQPQHF
j_gene: TRBJ2-3; d_gene: -; v_gene: TRBV29-1; abundance: -; CDR3nt: TGCAGCATAGGGTCGGGCAGGCTGTACCCAGATACGCAGTATTTT; CDR3aa: CSIGSGRLYPDTQYF
j_gene: TRBJ1-1; d_gene: TRBD1; v_gene: TRBV6-1; abundance: -; CDR3nt: TGTGCCAGCAGTGAAGCCAGGGGGGCCTCGAACACTGAAGCTTTCTTT; CDR3aa: CASSEARGASNTEAFF
j_gene: TRBJ2-3; d_gene: TRBD1; v_gene: TRBV19; abundance: -; CDR3nt: TGTGCCAGTAGTAGGCTGACAGGGAGCGGCACAGATACGCAGTATTTT; CDR3aa: CASSRLTGSGTDTQYF
j_gene: TRBJ2-3; d_gene: TRBD2; v_gene: TRBV25-1; abundance: -; CDR3nt: TGTGCCAGCAGTGAAAAACTAGCGGGAACAGATACGCAGTATTTT; CDR3aa: CASSEKLAGTDTQYF
j_gene: TRBJ2-3; d_gene: TRBD2; v_gene: TRBV4-2; abundance: -; CDR3nt: TGTGCCAGCAGCCAAAAGCTAGCGGGAACCACAGATACGCAGTATTTT; CDR3aa: CASSQKLAGTTDTQYF
j_gene: TRBJ2-7; d_gene: TRBD1; v_gene: TRBV18; abundance: -; CDR3nt: TGTGCCAGCTCACCACTTGACAGGGTATCCTACGAGCAGTACTTC; CDR3aa: CASSPLDRVSYEQYF
j_gene: TRBJ1-4; d_gene: -; v_gene: TRBV30; abundance: few; CDR3nt: -; CDR3aa: CAQKGASVREKLFF
j_gene: TRBJ2-1; d_gene: -; v_gene: TRBV5-4; abundance: -; CDR3nt: TGTGCCAGCAGCTTAGGCAAGGCCTACAATGAGCAGTTCTTC; CDR3aa: CASSLGKAYNEQFF
j_gene: TRBJ1-2; d_gene: -; v_gene: TRBV5-1; abundance: -; CDR3nt: TGCGCCAGCAGCTTGGAAGGTGGCTATGGCTACACCTTC; CDR3aa: CASSLEGGYGYTF
j_gene: TRBJ1-4; d_gene: -; v_gene: TRBV9; abundance: -; CDR3nt: TGTGCCAGCAGCGTAGGGTCGGGGTCTGGCGAAAAACTGTTTTTT; CDR3aa: CASSVGSGSGEKLFF
j_gene: TRBJ1-1; d_gene: TRBD1; v_gene: TRBV27; abundance: -; CDR3nt: TGTGCCAGCAGTTTGGGGGAGACAGGGGGGAACACTGAAGCTTTCTTT; CDR3aa: CASSLGETGGNTEAFF
j_gene: TRBJ2-3; d_gene: TRBD2; v_gene: TRBV9; abundance: -; CDR3nt: TGTGCCAGCGGAAGACTAGCGGACCTTAGAGGGGGCACAGATACGCAGTATTTT; CDR3aa: CASGRLADLRGGTDTQYF
j_gene: TRBJ1-5; d_gene: -; v_gene: TRBV28; abundance: -; CDR3nt: TGTGCCAGCAGTTTAGGACGAGCGAATCAGCCCCAGCATTTT; CDR3aa: CASSLGRANQPQHF
j_gene: TRBJ1-4; d_gene: -; v_gene: TRBV6-5; abundance: -; CDR3nt: TGTGCCAGCGGGTATACAGGGAATCGGGGTGAAAAACTGTTTTTT; CDR3aa: CASGYTGNRGEKLFF
j_gene: TRBJ2-2; d_gene: -; v_gene: TRBV7-2; abundance: once; CDR3nt: TGTGCCAGCAGCTTAGCAGGCCGGGCCGGGGAGCTGTTTTTT; CDR3aa: CASSLAGRAGELFF
j_gene: TRBJ2-5; d_gene: -; v_gene: TRBV28; abundance: once; CDR3nt: TGTGCCAGCAGACCCCGCCCCGGGACACAGCAAGAGACCCAGTACTTC; CDR3aa: CASRPRPGTQQETQYF